This is a list of T cell receptor beta chains from one sample in a study of cytomegalovirus exposure and HLA in healthy donors. The data were produced by immunoSEQ multiplex PCR, yet TCRdb's version contains in-frame clones alone and is incomplete. The repertoire has about 120,000 clones, approximately 70% of them found once; the top ten carry 1.5% to 1.9%. Sequences were obtained from PBMCs. The receptors originated from a man aged 18 to 30 in good health and CMV-seronegative. The conserved cysteine and the conserved F or W are not part of the CDR3 here. The D gene is left open where the match is weak.

D gene	V gene	J gene	CDR3 protein
TRBD1	TRBV19	TRBJ2-7	ASSTRTGGYEQY
NA	TRBV6-5	TRBJ1-4	ASSYSTRAEKLF
NA	TRBV28	TRBJ2-1	ASSLAGIDNEQF
NA	TRBV4-1	TRBJ2-7	ASSQEASRGSGEQY
TRBD2	TRBV11-2	TRBJ2-3	ASSSVRGDEY
NA	TRBV7-7	TRBJ2-6	ASSRDSGANVLT
NA	TRBV4-3	TRBJ2-2	ASSQKFGFTGELF
NA	TRBV7-8	TRBJ1-1	ASTPAATDTEAF
NA	TRBV5-6	TRBJ2-5	ASAGIYRAETQY
NA	TRBV19	TRBJ2-5	ASSTRWRGETQY
NA	TRBV19	TRBJ2-7	ASSGSGEQY
TRBD2	TRBV4-2	TRBJ2-1	ASSRIKAGGSYNEQF
NA	TRBV7-9	TRBJ2-7	ASSPGAPSSYEQY
NA	TRBV18	TRBJ1-4	ASSQNVIEKLF
NA	TRBV15	TRBJ2-3	ATSQRQAGRDTQY
NA	TRBV28	NA	ASSAPRRDSYEQY
NA	TRBV28	TRBJ2-7	AITSPNYEQY
NA	TRBV28	TRBJ2-5	ASSLADQETQY
TRBD1	TRBV6-5	TRBJ2-7	ASGTGGSYEQY
TRBD1	TRBV5-1	TRBJ2-7	ASNDRGLFYEQY
TRBD1	TRBV30	TRBJ2-7	AWTGTGNNHEQY
NA	TRBV28	TRBJ2-5	ASSLSPPGNQETQY
TRBD1	TRBV4-1	TRBJ2-7	ASSQDRGPGEQY
NA	TRBV11-2	TRBJ2-3	ASSNTGGRTDTQY
NA	TRBV7-9	TRBJ2-7	ASSSLYPYEQY
NA	TRBV28	TRBJ2-7	ASSSFTGFRVRSYEQY
NA	TRBV27	TRBJ2-1	ASRYPGTDYNEQF
NA	TRBV11-2	TRBJ1-4	ASSLDGRGNEKLF
NA	TRBV30	TRBJ2-7	AWDQGAYEQY
TRBD1	TRBV2	TRBJ2-7	ASRKDRGYEQY
TRBD1	TRBV6-1	TRBJ2-7	ASSVFGGQGAYEQY
NA	TRBV6-5	TRBJ2-1	ASSYYGSLF
TRBD2	TRBV10-1	TRBJ2-7	ASSLLAGRRVREQY
TRBD1	TRBV15	TRBJ1-1	ATSRGTGAGYTEAF
NA	TRBV7-9	TRBJ1-5	ASSFDRTNQPQH
TRBD1	TRBV19	TRBJ2-5	ASSSQDRGQGRRGETQY
TRBD2	TRBV23-1	TRBJ2-5	ASSQSTPGRVGGETQY
TRBD2	TRBV7-2	TRBJ2-7	ASSLEGGRVNYEQY
TRBD1	TRBV19	TRBJ1-5	ASSRTGDQPQH
TRBD1	TRBV27	TRBJ2-2	ASSLRGPMTGELF
TRBD1	TRBV7-9	TRBJ1-2	ASSWTGGNGYT
TRBD2	TRBV10-3	TRBJ2-5	ATSGTRETQY
NA	TRBV7-9	TRBJ1-1	ASSSHPAERDTEAF
TRBD1	TRBV7-6	TRBJ1-5	ASSSGQGLGQPQH
NA	TRBV6-6	TRBJ2-3	ASSYLTDTQY
NA	TRBV27	TRBJ1-2	ASRWASAYGYT
NA	TRBV6-5	TRBJ1-2	ASSYIPPLNYGYT
TRBD1	TRBV11-2	TRBJ1-2	ASSLPGQGYYGYT
NA	TRBV18	TRBJ1-5	ASSRNFEGLISNQPQH
NA	TRBV1	TRBJ2-5	TSSQVGTSENPLSQETQY